A selection of T cell receptor beta chains follows, all from one sample in a study of blood T cell repertoires in COVID-19. The protocol was immunoSEQ multiplex PCR, while the TCRdb copy is restricted to in-frame clones and leaves out a portion. The data show some 150,000 clones, roughly nine tenths seen once. Sequenced material: peripheral blood. The source is a woman in her seventies with acute or convalescent COVID-19. Both conserved end residues are part of each CDR3. A D gene is named only where the DNA matches it firmly. Size is stated for part of the rows, as once, few or many counts, or as a class when the clone is expanded.

d_call	clone_size	v_call	j_call	cdr3_aa	cdr3_nt
TRBD1	-	TRBV7-9	TRBJ2-1	CASSFTGGGNEQFF	TGTGCCAGCAGCTTCACAGGGGGTGGCAATGAGCAGTTCTTC
TRBD1	once	TRBV6-5	TRBJ1-3	CASSWGQGRGNTIYF	TGTGCCAGCAGTTGGGGACAGGGGCGAGGAAACACCATATATTTT
-	-	TRBV18	TRBJ1-6	CASSPPPAGNSPLHF	TGTGCCAGCTCACCCCCGCCCGCGGGTAATTCACCCCTCCACTTT
TRBD1	-	TRBV27	TRBJ1-2	CASSLTGGAGGYTF	TGTGCCAGCAGTTTGACAGGGGGCGCGGGTGGCTACACCTTC
-	-	TRBV28	TRBJ2-5	CASKIRGGAETQYF	TGTGCCAGCAAAATCAGAGGGGGTGCAGAGACCCAGTACTTC
-	-	TRBV2	TRBJ2-3	CASGRRVAASTDTQYF	TGTGCCAGCGGGAGACGGGTAGCGGCTAGCACAGATACGCAGTATTTT
-	-	TRBV5-1	TRBJ1-1	CASSWNREPTEAFF	TGCGCCAGCAGCTGGAACAGGGAGCCCACTGAAGCTTTCTTT
TRBD1	-	TRBV10-3	TRBJ1-1	CAISGTGGTEAFF	TGTGCCATCAGTGGGACAGGGGGCACTGAAGCTTTCTTT
-	-	TRBV7-8	TRBJ1-6	CASSTQGKLFGSYNSPLHF	TGTGCCAGCAGCACACAGGGAAAACTATTTGGATCGTATAATTCACCCCTCCACTTT
TRBD1	-	TRBV16	TRBJ1-1	CASSLTGGMNTEAFF	TGTGCCAGCAGCCTAACAGGGGGCATGAACACTGAAGCTTTCTTT
-	-	TRBV28	TRBJ1-2	CASSLTAFYGYTF	TGTGCCAGCAGTTTAACAGCCTTCTATGGCTACACCTTC
-	-	TRBV5-1	TRBJ2-5	CASSSQGKETQYF	TGCGCCAGCAGCTCTCAGGGGAAGGAGACCCAGTACTTC
TRBD1	-	TRBV29-1	TRBJ1-2	CSVETGGHYGYTF	TGCAGCGTTGAAACAGGGGGACACTATGGCTACACCTTC
-	-	TRBV29-1	TRBJ1-2	CSVGRSGNGYTF	TGCAGCGTTGGGCGTTCGGGGAATGGCTACACCTTC
-	-	TRBV6-5	TRBJ1-6	CASSPLRDIMSPLHF	TGTGCCAGCAGTCCACTAAGAGATATTATGTCACCCCTCCACTTT
-	-	TRBV27	TRBJ2-5	CASSAAGRGLETQYF	TGTGCCAGCAGTGCGGCGGGACGGGGGTTGGAGACCCAGTACTTC
-	-	TRBV21-1	TRBJ2-2	CASSMFICSPRGTGELFF	TGTGCCAGCAGCATGTTTATCTGTAGTCCCCGGGGCACCGGGGAGCTGTTTTTT
-	-	TRBV6-6	TRBJ2-5	CASSYLGRRAQETQYF	TGTGCCAGCAGTTACTTGGGAAGGAGGGCCCAAGAGACCCAGTACTTC
-	-	TRBV7-2	TRBJ1-3	CASSLETAGGDTIYF	TGTGCCAGCAGCTTGGAGACGGCGGGAGGTGACACCATATATTTT
-	once	TRBV4-1	TRBJ1-3	CASSPGLRTIYF	TGCGCCAGCAGCCCAGGTTTAAGGACCATATATTTT
TRBD1	-	TRBV19	TRBJ1-2	CASRSGQDYGYTF	TGTGCCAGTAGATCAGGACAGGACTATGGCTACACCTTC
TRBD1	-	TRBV5-1	TRBJ1-6	CASSLAGGAYNSPLHF	TGCGCCAGCAGCTTGGCAGGGGGCGCCTATAATTCACCCCTCCACTTT
TRBD1	-	TRBV5-1	TRBJ2-5	CASSLLPDRGGETQYF	TGCGCCAGCAGCCTCCTCCCGGACAGGGGGGGCGAGACCCAGTACTTC
TRBD1	-	TRBV6-5	TRBJ1-2	CASSPDRGNYGYTF	TGTGCCAGCAGTCCGGACAGGGGGAACTATGGCTACACCTTC
-	-	TRBV2	TRBJ1-5	CASAAYRGSNQPQHF	TGTGCCAGCGCCGCGTACCGGGGAAGCAATCAGCCCCAGCATTTT
-	-	TRBV19	TRBJ2-7	CASSRHDYEQYF	TGTGCCAGTAGCAGACATGACTACGAGCAGTACTTC
-	-	TRBV7-3	TRBJ2-3	CASSPGPPGNTQYF	TGTGCCAGCAGCCCCGGGCCACCGGGGAACACGCAGTATTTT
-	-	TRBV11-2	TRBJ1-1	CASSFGLEAFF	TGTGCCAGCAGCTTTGGGCTAGAAGCTTTCTTT
-	-	TRBV29-1	TRBJ2-4	CSVEEAGRAKNIQYF	TGCAGCGTTGAAGAGGCAGGTCGCGCCAAAAACATTCAGTACTTC
-	-	TRBV28	TRBJ1-2	CASSLSTGNYGYTF	TGTGCCAGCAGTTTAAGCACAGGCAACTATGGCTACACCTTC
TRBD1	-	TRBV2	TRBJ1-2	CASSWTGQGSYGYTF	TGTGCCAGCAGCTGGACGGGACAGGGATCCTATGGCTACACCTTC
TRBD1	-	TRBV19	TRBJ1-2	CASSIALDRVRDGYTF	TGTGCCAGTAGTATAGCCCTAGACAGGGTACGTGATGGCTACACCTTC
-	-	TRBV7-9	TRBJ1-1	CASSGVTEAFF	TGTGCCTCCTCCGGGGTTACTGAAGCTTTCTTT
-	-	TRBV30	TRBJ1-6	CAWRRGYNSPLHF	TGTGCCTGGAGAAGGGGCTATAATTCACCCCTCCACTTT
TRBD1	-	TRBV3-1/TRBV3-2	TRBJ1-2	CASSQDDLLGQRRGYTF	TGTGCCAGCAGCCAAGATGACCTGTTGGGACAGAGGAGGGGCTACACCTTC
TRBD1	-	TRBV19	TRBJ2-1	CASSPPDRVFLVF	TGTGCCAGTAGTCCCCCGGACAGGGTCTTTCTGGTCTTC
-	-	TRBV6-2/TRBV6-3	TRBJ1-1	CASSYTPGVMNTEAFF	TGTGCCAGCAGTTACACCCCGGGGGTAATGAACACTGAAGCTTTCTTT
TRBD1	-	TRBV27	TRBJ1-5	CASSRGQALGYSNQPQHF	TGTGCCAGCAGTAGAGGACAGGCCCTCGGGTATAGCAATCAGCCCCAGCATTTT
TRBD1	few	TRBV6-5	TRBJ1-2	CASSSLTGGYGYTF	TGTGCCAGCAGTTCTCTGACAGGGGGCTATGGCTACACCTTC
-	-	TRBV28	TRBJ2-2	CASTPAGSYTGELFF	TGTGCCAGCACCCCAGCGGGTTCTTACACCGGGGAGCTGTTTTTT
TRBD1	-	TRBV6-5	TRBJ2-3	CASSPRDRVSITQYF	TGTGCCAGCAGTCCCCGGGACAGGGTTTCCATTACGCAGTATTTT
-	-	TRBV7-2	TRBJ2-5	CASSWNRVGETQYF	TGTGCCAGCAGCTGGAACAGGGTAGGAGAGACCCAGTACTTC
TRBD2	-	TRBV4-1	TRBJ2-1	CASSQGTSVGEQFF	TGCGCCAGCAGCCAAGGGACTAGCGTGGGTGAGCAGTTCTTC
-	-	TRBV11-2	TRBJ2-1	CASSAFENEQFF	TGTGCCAGCAGCGCGTTCGAGAATGAGCAGTTCTTC
TRBD1	-	TRBV19	TRBJ1-1	CASSISGTANTEAFF	TGTGCCAGTAGTATCTCCGGGACAGCAAACACTGAAGCTTTCTTT
-	-	TRBV11-2	TRBJ1-6	CASSSVQGGNSPLHF	TGTGCCAGCAGCTCCGTACAAGGGGGAAATTCACCCCTCCACTTT
-	-	TRBV5-1	TRBJ2-5	CASRLGWERETQYF	TGCGCCAGCAGATTGGGATGGGAGCGAGAGACCCAGTACTTC
TRBD1	few	TRBV16	TRBJ1-5	CASSQYRQGVNQPQHF	TGTGCCAGCAGCCAATATCGACAGGGGGTCAATCAGCCCCAGCATTTT
-	-	TRBV27	TRBJ1-2	CASRYGGDGYTF	TGTGCCAGCAGATATGGGGGGGATGGCTACACCTTC
-	-	TRBV5-1	TRBJ1-2	CASSAQGNGYTF	TGCGCCAGCAGCGCCCAGGGGAATGGCTACACCTTC
-	-	TRBV5-1	TRBJ1-4	CASSSTTTNEKLFF	TGCGCCAGCAGTTCAACTACAACTAATGAAAAACTGTTTTTT
-	few	TRBV5-4	TRBJ1-1	CASSLEAGITEAFF	TGTGCCAGCAGCTTGGAAGCAGGGATAACTGAAGCTTTCTTT
TRBD1	-	TRBV6-2/TRBV6-3	TRBJ1-2	CASSYELLGQGTYGYTF	TGTGCCAGCAGTTACGAATTGCTAGGACAGGGGACCTATGGCTACACCTTC
-	-	TRBV30	TRBJ1-3	CAWSPGQTSGNTIYF	TGTGCCTGGAGTCCCGGACAGACCTCTGGAAACACCATATATTTT